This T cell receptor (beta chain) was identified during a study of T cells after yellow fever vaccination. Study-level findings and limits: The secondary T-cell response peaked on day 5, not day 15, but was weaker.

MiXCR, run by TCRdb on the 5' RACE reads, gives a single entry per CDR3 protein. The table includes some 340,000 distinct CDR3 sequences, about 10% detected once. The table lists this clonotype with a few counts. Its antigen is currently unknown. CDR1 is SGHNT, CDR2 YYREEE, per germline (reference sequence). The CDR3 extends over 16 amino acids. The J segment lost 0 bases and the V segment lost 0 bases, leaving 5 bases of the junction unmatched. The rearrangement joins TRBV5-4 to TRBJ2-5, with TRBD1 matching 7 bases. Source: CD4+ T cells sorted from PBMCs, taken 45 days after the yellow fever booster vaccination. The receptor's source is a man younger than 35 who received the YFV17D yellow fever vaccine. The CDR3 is CASSLAQGRDQETQYF. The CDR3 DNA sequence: TGTGCCAGCAGCTTGGCACAGGGGCGAGACCAAGAGACCCAGTACTTC.